The subject of this entry is one T cell receptor (beta chain). Its target is unknown. Study donors comprised healthy, HIV-negative adults devoid of recent acute infection or vaccination. This record belongs to a study of shared clonotypes between healthy human individuals. The repertoire was sequenced with immunoSEQ multiplex PCR; TCRdb's copy has only in-frame clones and lacks some. Of more than 1,200,000 clones in the sample, 98% were seen once. The CDR3 runs to 14 residues. The germline V and J ends were trimmed by 5 bases and 2 bases, with 11 bases remaining between them. Germline loops: CDR1 LNHDA, CDR2 SQIVND (reference sequence). Study-wide results and caveats: Richness estimates generally favored naive over memory subsets.

This TCR was recovered from a man younger than 45 in good health. Input material: naive CD4+ T cells sorted from blood. Specified subset: CD45RA+ positively selected. This chain connects TRBV19 to TRBJ2-3; D uncertain. CDR3: CASSGPLITDTQYF. The CDR3 nucleotides are TGTGCCAGTAGTGGACCACTAATCACAGATACGCAGTATTTT. Full variable domain (outside the CDR3, taken from reference TRBV19 and TRBJ2-3): DGGITQSPKYLFRKEGQNVTLSCEQNLNHDAMYWYRQDPGQGLRLIYYSQIVNDFQKGDIAEGYSVSREKKESFPLTVTSAQKNPTAFYLCASSGPLITDTQYFGPGTRLTVL.